These T cell receptor beta chains were read from a single sample in a study of T cell responses to AZD1222 COVID-19 vaccine. Clones were sequenced by immunoSEQ multiplex PCR, and TCRdb holds only the in-frame ones, with some missing. The sample lists 85,000 to 130,000 clones; more than 75% were seen once. The specimen was peripheral blood, collected on day 0 of AZD1222 vaccination. Receptors were obtained from an adult in good health. CDR3s include the opening cysteine and the closing phenylalanine or tryptophan. Each record gives: clone size, D gene, J gene, V gene, CDR3 protein, CDR3 DNA. The D gene is left open where the match is weak. Size is omitted from some rows. Given values are once, few, many or a class for expanded clones.

>.|.|TRBJ2-1|TRBV7-3
CASSPLRGLGSYNEQFF
TGTGCCAGCAGCCCCCTACGGGGCCTAGGTTCCTACAATGAGCAGTTCTTC
>few|.|TRBJ1-2|TRBV7-2
CASSLWTGNYGYTF
TGTGCCAGCAGCTTGTGGACGGGGAACTATGGCTACACCTTC
>.|.|TRBJ1-2|TRBV5-6
CASSFGNYGYTF
TGTGCCAGCAGCTTCGGGAACTATGGCTACACCTTC
>.|.|TRBJ2-7|TRBV5-4
CASRDQGQSFYEQYF
TGTGCCAGCAGAGACCAGGGCCAAAGTTTCTACGAGCAGTACTTC
>.|TRBD1|TRBJ1-1|TRBV19
CASSIRTGGTTEAFF
TGTGCCAGTAGTATAAGGACAGGGGGCACCACTGAAGCTTTCTTT
>.|.|TRBJ2-1|TRBV6-2/TRBV6-3
CASSSLEGGRYNEQFF
TGTGCCAGCAGTTCCTTGGAGGGGGGACGCTACAATGAGCAGTTCTTC
>.|.|TRBJ1-3|TRBV6-1
CASSELGIRSGNTIYF
TGTGCCAGCAGTGAATTGGGAATACGCTCTGGAAACACCATATATTTT
>.|.|TRBJ1-6|TRBV5-5
CASSLVFGASPLHF
TGTGCCAGCAGCTTGGTTTTCGGGGCTTCACCCCTCCACTTT
>few|.|TRBJ1-1|TRBV7-3
CASSQGFRAAEAFF
TGTGCCAGCAGCCAGGGGTTCCGGGCGGCTGAAGCTTTCTTT
>.|TRBD1|TRBJ1-6|TRBV5-1
CASSLAPPGAGGTSPLHF
TGCGCCAGCAGCTTGGCCCCCCCGGGGGCAGGGGGTACTTCACCCCTCCACTTT
>.|.|TRBJ1-5|TRBV6-2/TRBV6-3
CASSYDFPWGNQPQHF
TGTGCCAGCAGTTACGACTTCCCTTGGGGCAATCAGCCCCAGCATTTT
>.|TRBD2|TRBJ2-1|TRBV5-1
CASRTSGGTYNEQFF
TGCGCCAGCAGAACTAGCGGGGGGACCTACAATGAGCAGTTCTTC
>.|TRBD1|TRBJ1-4|TRBV7-8
CASSRVDRRRGEKLFF
TGTGCCAGCAGCCGAGTGGACAGGCGGCGGGGTGAAAAACTGTTTTTT
>.|.|TRBJ1-1|TRBV30
CAWRSVLGRGNTEAFF
TGTGCCTGGAGAAGTGTGCTGGGTCGCGGGAACACTGAAGCTTTCTTT
>.|.|TRBJ1-2|TRBV5-1
CASSLIGDDYGYTF
TGCGCCAGCAGCTTGATTGGGGACGACTATGGCTACACCTTC
>.|TRBD2|TRBJ2-3|TRBV29-1
CSVLSGLAGGTDTQYF
TGCAGCGTACTCTCCGGACTAGCGGGGGGCACAGATACGCAGTATTTT
>.|.|TRBJ2-5|TRBV12-3/TRBV12-4
CASQGETQYF
TGTGCCAGCCAGGGAGAGACCCAGTACTTC
>.|.|TRBJ1-1|TRBV7-3
CASSSQGGGTEAFF
TGTGCCAGCAGCTCCCAGGGTGGGGGCACTGAAGCTTTCTTT
>.|.|TRBJ1-1|TRBV9
CASSPGEGVTEAFF
TGTGCCAGCAGCCCTGGGGAGGGGGTCACTGAAGCTTTCTTT
>.|TRBD1|TRBJ1-6|TRBV28
CASSRDRVGSPLHF
TGTGCCAGCAGCCGGGACAGGGTTGGTTCACCCCTCCACTTT
>.|.|TRBJ1-1|TRBV19
CASSDQGSPENTEAFF
TGTGCCAGTAGTGACCAGGGGTCCCCCGAGAACACTGAAGCTTTCTTT
>.|TRBD2|TRBJ2-4|TRBV25-1
CASSASPGGPNIQYF
TGTGCCAGCAGTGCATCCCCGGGGGGGCCAAACATTCAGTACTTC
>.|TRBD2|TRBJ2-1|TRBV24-1
CATSDPGLAGFYEQFF
TGTGCCACCAGTGACCCCGGGTTAGCGGGGTTCTATGAGCAGTTCTTC
>.|TRBD1|TRBJ1-5|TRBV19
CATTPTGGRNQPQHF
TGTGCCACCACCCCAACAGGGGGCCGGAATCAGCCCCAGCATTTT
>.|.|TRBJ2-2|TRBV6-2/TRBV6-3
CASSSTMRVLPNTGELFF
TGTGCCAGCAGTTCGACCATGCGGGTCCTTCCAAACACCGGGGAGCTGTTTTTT
>.|.|TRBJ1-2|TRBV29-1
CSVEELHYGYTF
TGCAGCGTTGAGGAGCTCCACTATGGCTACACCTTC
>.|.|TRBJ1-4|TRBV5-1
CASSLETVSNEKLFF
TGCGCCAGCAGCTTGGAAACAGTTTCTAATGAAAAACTGTTTTTT
>.|.|TRBJ1-2|TRBV5-6
CASSFTGLGGYGYTF
TGTGCCAGCAGCTTTACAGGCTTAGGGGGCTATGGCTACACCTTC
>.|.|TRBJ1-5|TRBV11-2
CASSTDGDVFPQHF
TGTGCCAGCAGCACGGACGGGGATGTTTTCCCCCAGCATTTT
>.|TRBD1|TRBJ1-6|TRBV6-2/TRBV6-3
CASSYSRTGTSPLHF
TGTGCCAGCAGTTACTCGCGGACAGGGACTTCACCCCTCCACTTT
>.|TRBD1|TRBJ1-1|TRBV18
CASSPPRFGQGFTEAFF
TGTGCCAGCTCACCACCGAGATTTGGACAGGGGTTTACTGAAGCTTTCTTT
>few|TRBD1|TRBJ2-7|TRBV5-5
CASSLGQGRSGDAVKQYF
TGTGCCAGCAGCTTGGGACAGGGTAGGAGTGGGGACGCTGTTAAGCAGTACTTC
>.|.|TRBJ1-1|TRBV2
CASTRSPSRMNTEAFF
TGTGCCAGCACTCGATCTCCCTCAAGGATGAACACTGAAGCTTTCTTT
>.|TRBD1|TRBJ2-7|TRBV6-2/TRBV6-3
CASSLQGARSYEQYF
TGTGCCAGCAGTCTACAGGGGGCGCGTTCCTACGAGCAGTACTTC
>.|TRBD1|TRBJ1-3|TRBV18
CASSPGTGTGNTIYF
TGTGCCAGCTCACCAGGGACAGGGACTGGAAACACCATATATTTT
>.|.|TRBJ1-6|TRBV15
CATSRELHAGSPLHF
TGTGCCACCAGCAGAGAGTTACATGCCGGGTCACCCCTCCACTTT
>.|.|TRBJ1-1|TRBV27
CASKLKQGFKNTEAFF
TGTGCCAGCAAGCTGAAACAGGGATTCAAGAACACTGAAGCTTTCTTT
>.|.|TRBJ2-4|TRBV15
CATRVGTVAGNIQYF
TGTGCCACCAGAGTCGGGACTGTGGCGGGAAACATTCAGTACTTC
>few|TRBD2|TRBJ2-5|TRBV7-2
CASSSVVAGAGETQYF
TGTGCCAGCAGTTCCGTTGTAGCGGGGGCTGGGGAGACCCAGTACTTC
>.|.|TRBJ2-2|TRBV5-1
CASTLGTGELFF
TGCGCCAGCACCCTGGGAACCGGGGAGCTGTTTTTT
>.|.|TRBJ1-6|TRBV6-5
CAIALLGADNSPLHF
TGTGCCATTGCTCTGTTAGGGGCGGACAATTCACCCCTCCACTTT
>.|.|TRBJ1-1|TRBV30
CAWSVSRGTEAFF
TGTGCCTGGAGTGTATCACGGGGGACTGAAGCTTTCTTT
>.|.|TRBJ1-2|TRBV6-2/TRBV6-3
CASSYSQGGYTF
TGTGCCAGCAGTTACTCTCAAGGCGGCTACACCTTC
>.|.|TRBJ2-2|TRBV7-6
CASSLAGRRNTGELFF
TGTGCCAGCAGCTTAGCGGGCAGGAGGAACACCGGGGAGCTGTTTTTT
>few|.|TRBJ2-1|TRBV18
CASSPVAYNEQFF
TGTGCCAGCTCACCAGTGGCCTACAATGAGCAGTTCTTC
>.|.|TRBJ2-7|TRBV5-6
CASSSALLVDPYEQYF
TGTGCCAGCAGCTCCGCCCTCTTGGTCGACCCCTACGAGCAGTACTTC